The clone carrying this T cell receptor beta chain has at least ten counts. Its cognate antigen is unknown. The ends were cut back, 5 bases at V and 4 bases at J, with 6 bases in the middle. Germline loops: CDR1 SGHTA, CDR2 FQGTGA. The CDR3 has 13 residues. This entry belongs to a study of molecular identifiers for immune sequencing clone quantification. Findings and limits, study-wide: Whereas naive cells kept under 1% of molecules in clones above 20 RNA copies, such clones held over 98% in effectors. Highly expanded clone sizes could be underestimated by identical TCR molecules that share a barcode.

Naive CD8 T cells were sorted, and the gate applied was CD8+CD4-CCR7+CD45RA+. Methods described previously were used for bulk TCR libraries, and listed TCR primers were applied. From the PCR reads, TCRdb called clonotypes with MiXCR, one entry per CDR3 protein. The data contain nearly 55,000 distinct CDR3 sequences, 35% to 40% of them singletons. This clonotype originated in a human donor in good health. Some libraries in this study had Jurkat cell RNA spiked in. The sample comprised naive CD8+ T cells from blood, with Jurkat cell RNA spiked in. Subset defined: FACS-sorted CD8+CD4-CCR7+CD45RA+ naive T cells. The chain links TRBV7-3 to TRBJ2-6; D call uncertain. CDR3 DNA sequence: TGTGCCAGCAGCCCTTTCGGGGCCAACGTCCTGACTTTC. Amino acid sequence: CASSPFGANVLTF. The variable domain in full, with the rest retrieved from reference TRBV7-3 and TRBJ2-6, is GAGVSQTPSNKVTEKGKYVELRCDPISGHTALYWYRQSLGQGPEFLIYFQGTGAADDSGLPNDRFFAVRPEGSVSTLKIQRTERGDSAVYLCASSPFGANVLTFGAGSRLTVL.